A selection of T cell receptor beta chains follows, all from one sample in a study of T cell repertoires in cytomegalovirus infection. Their cognate antigens are unknown. TCRdb ran MiXCR on the reads and lists one entry per CDR3 protein. The repertoire holds approximately 600,000 distinct CDR3 sequences, with 40% as singletons. Specimen: cultured PBMCs, collected from culture after CMV antigen stimulation. The source is a human donor in good health (CMV status not recorded). Some clones in this sample may be carry-over from other donors' samples. Both conserved end residues are part of each CDR3. The D gene is left open where the match is weak. Clone size is stated in some rows and not others, as once, few, many or a class when expanded.

.	TRBJ1-1	.	TRBV19	TGTGCCAGTAGTACCTGGACAGCTTGGGGCACTGAAGCTTTCTTT	CASSTWTAWGTEAFF
.	TRBJ2-7	.	TRBV20-1	TGCAGTGCTGTAGCGGCGGAAAGCTCCTACGAGCAGTACTTC	CSAVAAESSYEQYF
.	TRBJ2-7	.	TRBV6-5	TGTGCCAGCAGTTACGAGGGCGGTTCACAGGGGCAGTACTTC	CASSYEGGSQGQYF
few	TRBJ1-1	.	TRBV6-1	TGTGCCAGCAGTGAAAGAGAGGGTTTTGAAGCTTTCTTT	CASSEREGFEAFF
.	TRBJ2-7	TRBD2	TRBV18	TGTGCCAGCTCGGAAGCTAGCGGGAGCTGGTACGAGCAGTACTTC	CASSEASGSWYEQYF
.	TRBJ2-7	.	TRBV27	TGTGCCAGCAGTTACACGGGAGTAGGTACCTACGAGCAGTACTTC	CASSYTGVGTYEQYF
.	TRBJ2-1	.	TRBV5-4	TGTGCCAGCAGCTTGCGCATACAGGGTCTGAAGGAGCAGTTCTTC	CASSLRIQGLKEQFF
.	TRBJ2-2	.	TRBV12-3/TRBV12-4	TGTGCCAGCAACCACCCACTAGGAAGGGCCGGGGAGCTGTTTTTT	CASNHPLGRAGELFF
.	TRBJ2-4	TRBD2	TRBV4-1	TGTGCCAGCAGCCTTAGCGGGGGGGCGCAGTACTTC	CASSLSGGAQYF
many	TRBJ2-7	TRBD2	TRBV7-2	TGTGCCAGCAGCCCCCGTCCCGGGACTAGCGGGCGGGAGCAGTACTTC	CASSPRPGTSGREQYF
few	TRBJ2-1	TRBD1	TRBV6-2/TRBV6-3	TGTGCCAGCATCGACGCACGACAGGGTCTCTTTTATGAGCAGTTCTTC	CASIDARQGLFYEQFF
few	TRBJ1-1	.	TRBV7-9	TGTGCCAGCAGCTTTCTAGGGACACCGGTGAACACTGAAGCTTTCTTT	CASSFLGTPVNTEAFF
.	TRBJ2-1	TRBD2	TRBV10-3	TGTGCCACCGCCGGGACTAGCCTGAATGAGCAGTTCTTC	CATAGTSLNEQFF
.	TRBJ1-5	.	TRBV2	TGTGCCAGCACCCAAGGACGGTATCAGCCCCAGCATTTT	CASTQGRYQPQHF
.	TRBJ2-4	.	TRBV7-4	TGTGCCAGCACTAACAGGGAAAACATTCAGTACTTC	CASTNRENIQYF
.	TRBJ1-3	.	TRBV7-9	TGTGCCAGCAGCTCTACAGGGTCCTCTGGAAACACCATATATTTT	CASSSTGSSGNTIYF
few	TRBJ2-7	TRBD2	TRBV10-1	TGCGCCAGCAGTGAGTACTCTAGCGGGAGTGGTGAGCAGTACTTC	CASSEYSSGSGEQYF
.	TRBJ2-7	TRBD1	TRBV7-2	TGTGCCAGCAGCTTACCGACAGGGTTTACCTACGAGCAGTACTTC	CASSLPTGFTYEQYF
.	TRBJ2-7	TRBD2	TRBV7-8	TGTGCCAGCAGCCCGGCTAGCGGGAGTATCGACGAGCAGTACTTC	CASSPASGSIDEQYF
few	TRBJ2-1	.	TRBV6-2/TRBV6-3	TGTGCCAGCAGTTATGACCCGTTCGGATGGCGAGAGCAGTTCTTC	CASSYDPFGWREQFF
.	TRBJ2-7	.	TRBV3-1	TGTGCCAGCAGCCCAGTGTCAGGGGTCTACGAGCAGTACTTC	CASSPVSGVYEQYF
many	TRBJ1-2	.	TRBV12-3/TRBV12-4	TGTGCCAGCAGTTTAATTGGACAGCGATACTATGGCTACACCTTC	CASSLIGQRYYGYTF
few	TRBJ2-3	TRBD2	TRBV7-2	TGTGCCAGCAGCTTAGTGGGACTAGCGGGTGAGGAGACAGATACGCAGTATTTT	CASSLVGLAGEETDTQYF
.	TRBJ1-5	.	TRBV7-8	TGTGCCAGCAGCCCGGAGTGGTCAGGACGCTATAGCAATCAGCCCCAGCATTTT	CASSPEWSGRYSNQPQHF
.	TRBJ2-7	TRBD2	TRBV7-2	TGTGCCAGCAGCTTAGCGCTAGCGGGACCCCGCTACGAGCAGTACTTC	CASSLALAGPRYEQYF
.	TRBJ2-2	.	TRBV28	TGTGCCAGCACTCCCTCGGGGGCGGGGTTGGCCGGGGAGCTGTTTTTT	CASTPSGAGLAGELFF
.	TRBJ2-3	.	TRBV4-3	TGCGCCAGCAGCACTACAGCCAACACAGATACGCAGTATTTT	CASSTTANTDTQYF
.	TRBJ2-7	TRBD1	TRBV24-1	TGTGCCACCAGTGATCAAGGACAGGGCTACGAGCAGTACTTC	CATSDQGQGYEQYF
.	TRBJ2-3	.	TRBV19	TGTGCCAGTAGTACCCTCCCCGGGCCAGATACGCAGTATTTT	CASSTLPGPDTQYF
few	TRBJ1-2	TRBD1	TRBV19	TGTGCCAGTAGTCGACAGGGTCGCGGCTACACCTTC	CASSRQGRGYTF
few	TRBJ2-1	TRBD2	TRBV18	TGTGCCAGCTCACCCACCCTAGCGGGGGGCGCGCACTTCTTC	CASSPTLAGGAHFF
.	TRBJ2-3	.	TRBV24-1	TGTGCCACCAGTGAGGGGCAGGTATCGGCAGATACGCAGTATTTT	CATSEGQVSADTQYF
.	TRBJ2-3	.	TRBV6-5	TGTGCCAGCAGTTCTACGGGTGGCACAGATACGCAGTATTTT	CASSSTGGTDTQYF
.	TRBJ2-4	TRBD2	TRBV6-2/TRBV6-3	TGTGCCAGCAGTTCGTGGGGACTAGCCCAAAACATTCAGTACTTC	CASSSWGLAQNIQYF
.	TRBJ2-3	TRBD2	TRBV5-4	TGTGCCAGCAGCTTTCCTAGCGGGCTACCCACAGATACGCAGTATTTT	CASSFPSGLPTDTQYF
.	TRBJ2-3	.	TRBV7-2	TGTGCCAGCAGCCCGGGGACAAAATCCACAGATACGCAGTATTTT	CASSPGTKSTDTQYF
.	TRBJ1-1	TRBD1	TRBV15	TGTGCCACCAGCATCTACAGGGGAAGAACTGAAGCTTTCTTT	CATSIYRGRTEAFF
once	TRBJ2-3	TRBD1	TRBV5-1	TGCGCCAGCAGCTTCGGCGACAGGGACACCACAGATACGCAGTATTTT	CASSFGDRDTTDTQYF
few	TRBJ1-4	.	TRBV19	TGTGCCAGTAGTCTCGGGGGTTCGGCTAATGAAAAACTGTTTTTT	CASSLGGSANEKLFF
few	TRBJ2-1	TRBD2	TRBV7-8	TGTGCCAGCAGCCAGCGGACTAGCGGGGGGGCCGTTGAGCAGTTCTTC	CASSQRTSGGAVEQFF
few	TRBJ1-6	.	TRBV20-1	TGCAGTGCTAGACCCCCGGGGCCGGGGAATTCACCCCTCCACTTT	CSARPPGPGNSPLHF
.	TRBJ2-2	TRBD2	TRBV12-3/TRBV12-4	TGTGCCAGCAGTCCTTTTAGCGGGGCGAACACCGGGGAGCTGTTTTTT	CASSPFSGANTGELFF
few	TRBJ2-5	TRBD2	TRBV7-8	TGTGCCAGCAGCCTGGGTGTGGGGGGGGGACAAGAGACCCAGTACTTC	CASSLGVGGGQETQYF
few	TRBJ1-1	.	TRBV6-5	TGTGCCAGCAGTTACGCCCGAGGGACTGAAGCTTTCTTT	CASSYARGTEAFF
.	TRBJ1-6	.	TRBV4-1	TGCGCCAGCAGCCAAGACAGGGGCCGCCGAACCCTCCACTTT	CASSQDRGRRTLHF